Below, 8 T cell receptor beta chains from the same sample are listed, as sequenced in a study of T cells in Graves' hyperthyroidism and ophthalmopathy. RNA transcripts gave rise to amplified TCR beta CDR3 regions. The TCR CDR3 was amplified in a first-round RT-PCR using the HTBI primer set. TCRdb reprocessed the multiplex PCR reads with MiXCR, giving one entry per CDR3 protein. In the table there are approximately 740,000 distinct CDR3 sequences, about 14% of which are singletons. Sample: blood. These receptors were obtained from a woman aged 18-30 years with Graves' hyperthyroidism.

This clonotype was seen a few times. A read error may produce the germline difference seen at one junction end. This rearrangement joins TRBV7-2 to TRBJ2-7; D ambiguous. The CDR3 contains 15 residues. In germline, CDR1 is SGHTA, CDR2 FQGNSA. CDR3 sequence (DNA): TGTGCCAGCAGCTTTTTCCGGACCCGATCCTGCGAGCAGTACTTC. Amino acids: CASSFFRTRSCEQYF.

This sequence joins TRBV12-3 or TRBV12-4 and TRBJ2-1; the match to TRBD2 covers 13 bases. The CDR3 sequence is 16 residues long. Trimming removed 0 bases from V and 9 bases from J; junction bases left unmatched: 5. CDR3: CASSLAGTSGIVEQFF. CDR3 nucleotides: TGTGCCAGCAGTTTAGCCGGGACTAGCGGGATAGTTGAGCAGTTCTTC.

CDR3 in amino acids: CASSFKRESYNEQFF. In DNA, the CDR3 is TGTGCCAGCAGCTTTAAACGGGAATCATACAATGAGCAGTTCTTC. The chain links TRBV5-5 to TRBJ2-1, with a possible D match to TRBD2 (5 bases). Germline-derived CDR1 and CDR2 are SGHKS and YYEKEE (reference sequence). Deletions cut 2 bases from V and 4 bases from J, with 13 bases between. This CDR3 spans 15 amino acids.

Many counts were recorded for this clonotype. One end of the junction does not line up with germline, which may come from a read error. The CDR3 DNA sequence: TGTGCCAGCAGCTCGAGTCCCTACGGGCAGTACTTC. Translation: CASSSSPYGQYF. The chain joins TRBV28 to TRBJ2-7, with D hard to call. CDR1 and CDR2 from the germline V gene are MDHEN and SYDVKM. The CDR3 is 12 amino acids.

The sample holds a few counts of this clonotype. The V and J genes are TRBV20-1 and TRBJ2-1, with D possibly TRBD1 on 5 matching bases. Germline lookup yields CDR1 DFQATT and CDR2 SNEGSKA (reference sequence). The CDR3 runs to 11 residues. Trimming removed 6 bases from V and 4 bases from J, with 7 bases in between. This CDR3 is CSAGPYNEQFF. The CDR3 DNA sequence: TGCAGTGCGGGGCCTTACAATGAGCAGTTCTTC.

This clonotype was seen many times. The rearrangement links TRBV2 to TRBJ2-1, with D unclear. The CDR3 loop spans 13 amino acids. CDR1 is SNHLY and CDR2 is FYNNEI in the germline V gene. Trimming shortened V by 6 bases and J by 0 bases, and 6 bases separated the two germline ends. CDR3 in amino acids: CASREYSYNEQFF. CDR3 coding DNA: TGTGCCAGCAGGGAATACTCCTACAATGAGCAGTTCTTC.

Here the CDR3 reads CASNPMGSRHEQYF. The CDR3 nucleotides are TGTGCCAGTAATCCTATGGGTTCCCGCCACGAGCAGTACTTC. This rearrangement joins TRBV19 to TRBJ2-7; no definite D call. V was clipped by 7 bases and J by 5 bases, with 18 bases between them. The CDR3 has 14 residues. The germline gives CDR1 LNHDA, CDR2 SQIVND (reference sequence).

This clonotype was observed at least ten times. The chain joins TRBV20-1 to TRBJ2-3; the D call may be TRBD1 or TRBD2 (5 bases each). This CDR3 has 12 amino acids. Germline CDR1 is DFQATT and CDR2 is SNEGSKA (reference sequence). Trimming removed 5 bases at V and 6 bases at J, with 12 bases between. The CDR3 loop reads CSAQRGSDTQYF. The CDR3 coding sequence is TGCAGTGCTCAGAGGGGCAGTGATACGCAGTATTTT.